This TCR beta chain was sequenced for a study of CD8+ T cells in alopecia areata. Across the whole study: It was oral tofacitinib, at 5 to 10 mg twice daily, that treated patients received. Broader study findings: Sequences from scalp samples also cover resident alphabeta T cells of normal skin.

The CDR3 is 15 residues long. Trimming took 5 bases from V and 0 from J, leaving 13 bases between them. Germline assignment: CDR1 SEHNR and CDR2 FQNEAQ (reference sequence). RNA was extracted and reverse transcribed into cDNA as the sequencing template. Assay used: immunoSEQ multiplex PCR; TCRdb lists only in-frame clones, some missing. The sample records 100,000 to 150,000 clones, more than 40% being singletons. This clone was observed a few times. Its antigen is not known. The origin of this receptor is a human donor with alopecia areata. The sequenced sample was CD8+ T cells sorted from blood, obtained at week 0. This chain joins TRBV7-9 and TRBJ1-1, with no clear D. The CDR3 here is CASSPEVRMNTEAFF. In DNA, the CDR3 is TGTGCCAGCAGCCCTGAGGTGAGAATGAACACTGAAGCTTTCTTT.